This is a list of T cell receptor beta chains from one sample in a study of control samples from healthy donors and cancer patients. Sequenced by immunoSEQ multiplex PCR; TCRdb stores in-frame clones only, minus some. The repertoire includes about 57,000 clones, 75% to 95% of them detected once, and 0.91% sits in the top ten. Specimen: PBMCs. Every receptor here comes from a man aged 30 to 45 with colorectal cancer. CDR3s include the opening cysteine and the closing phenylalanine or tryptophan. D genes are given only for firm matches. Only part of the rows carry a size: once, few, many, or a class if the clone is expanded.

>-|TRBJ1-2|TRBD1|TRBV6-6
CASSPTGGRRGGYGYTF
TGTGCCAGCAGTCCTACAGGGGGGCGGCGCGGGGGCTATGGCTACACCTTC
>-|TRBJ1-2|TRBD1|TRBV4-1
CASSRLQGAYGYTF
TGCGCCAGCAGCCGATTACAGGGGGCATATGGCTACACCTTC
>-|TRBJ2-2|-|TRBV7-9
CASSLAYGGLSGELFF
TGTGCCAGCAGCTTAGCGTATGGGGGGCTATCCGGGGAGCTGTTTTTT
>-|TRBJ1-2|-|TRBV14
CASSQANYGYTF
TGTGCCAGCAGCCAAGCTAACTATGGCTACACCTTC
>-|TRBJ2-1|-|TRBV6-6
CASSYSDISGREQFF
TGTGCCAGCAGTTACTCGGACATTTCAGGAAGGGAGCAGTTCTTC
>-|TRBJ1-3|-|TRBV6-1
CASSEARGPGNTIYF
TGTGCCAGCAGTGAAGCGAGAGGGCCAGGAAACACCATATATTTT
>-|TRBJ2-3|-|TRBV5-4
CASGLGGSTDTQYF
TGTGCCAGCGGTCTAGGGGGGAGCACAGATACGCAGTATTTT
>-|TRBJ1-2|TRBD1|TRBV3-1/TRBV3-2
CASSQLTGAGYTF
TGTGCCAGCAGCCAACTAACAGGGGCGGGCTACACCTTC
>-|TRBJ2-1|TRBD2|TRBV6-6
CASSYPGLVRPGEQFF
TGTGCCAGCAGTTACCCGGGACTAGTTCGGCCGGGTGAGCAGTTCTTC
>few|TRBJ1-2|-|TRBV7-6
CASSPNGPGVLGYTF
TGTGCCAGCAGCCCAAACGGTCCAGGGGTTCTGGGCTACACCTTC
>-|TRBJ2-2|TRBD2|TRBV7-6
CASSLTSGGAGELFF
TGTGCCAGCAGCTTAACTAGCGGGGGGGCCGGGGAGCTGTTTTTT
>-|TRBJ1-6|-|TRBV27
CASSPRAGIVSSYNSPLHF
TGTGCCAGCAGCCCTAGGGCAGGAATCGTAAGCTCCTATAATTCACCCCTCCACTTT
>-|TRBJ1-2|-|TRBV6-6
CASSLTNRANYGYTF
TGTGCCAGCAGTTTAACAAACCGGGCAAACTATGGCTACACCTTC
>-|TRBJ2-1|-|TRBV6-1
CASSEVRGGAYNEQFF
TGTGCCAGCAGTGAAGTGAGGGGGGGGGCCTACAATGAGCAGTTCTTC
>-|TRBJ2-5|TRBD2|TRBV11-2
CASSLDPLLADQETQYF
TGTGCCAGCAGCTTAGATCCCCTACTAGCGGACCAAGAGACCCAGTACTTC
>-|TRBJ1-1|-|TRBV19
CASSMNTRGPAAFF
TGTGCCAGTAGTATGAACACAAGGGGCCCCGCCGCTTTCTTT
>-|TRBJ2-6|TRBD1|TRBV7-9
CASIKKASGTGPFSGANVLTF
TGTGCCAGCATCAAGAAAGCCTCCGGGACAGGACCCTTCTCTGGGGCCAACGTCCTGACTTTC
>-|TRBJ1-5|TRBD1|TRBV27
CASRKLPGQGNQPQHF
TGTGCCAGCAGAAAACTTCCGGGACAGGGGAATCAGCCCCAGCATTTT
>-|TRBJ1-1|TRBD1|TRBV10-3
CAISQLPGTENTEAFF
TGTGCCATCAGTCAACTCCCCGGGACAGAGAACACTGAAGCTTTCTTT
>-|TRBJ1-2|-|TRBV30
CAWRAGTGYTF
TGTGCCTGGCGGGCAGGGACTGGCTACACCTTC
>-|TRBJ2-2|TRBD1|TRBV29-1
CSGRGGGTGELFF
TGCAGCGGCCGAGGGGGCGGCACCGGGGAGCTGTTTTTT
>-|TRBJ1-5|TRBD1|TRBV10-3
CAISEGLPQGDQPQHF
TGTGCCATCAGTGAGGGACTCCCTCAGGGGGATCAGCCCCAGCATTTT
>-|TRBJ2-7|-|TRBV6-2/TRBV6-3
CASSYIKRGGVDYEQYF
TGTGCCAGCAGTTACATCAAGAGAGGTGGTGTTGACTACGAGCAGTACTTC
>-|TRBJ1-2|TRBD1|TRBV10-2
CASSDSTGAYGYTF
TGCGCCAGCAGTGATTCGACAGGGGCCTATGGCTACACCTTC
>-|TRBJ2-1|TRBD1|TRBV7-8
CASSTRDRAYSPRPYNEQFF
TGTGCCAGCAGCACCCGGGACAGGGCCTATTCCCCGAGACCCTACAATGAGCAGTTCTTC
>-|TRBJ1-1|-|TRBV7-2
CASSAGQLYTEAFF
TGTGCCAGCAGCGCGGGACAACTTTACACTGAAGCTTTCTTT
>-|TRBJ2-3|TRBD2|TRBV4-1
CASSPKEGRTSGTDRSTDTQYF
TGCGCCAGCAGCCCCAAAGAGGGCAGGACTAGCGGGACCGACCGTAGCACAGATACGCAGTATTTT
>-|TRBJ1-1|TRBD1|TRBV5-1
CASSSKPAPSWDRGLGGDTEAFF
TGCGCCAGCAGCTCGAAACCGGCTCCTTCATGGGACAGGGGGTTGGGCGGGGACACTGAAGCTTTCTTT
>once|TRBJ2-1|TRBD1|TRBV5-4
CASSLAPGQGYNEQFF
TGTGCCAGCAGCTTGGCGCCGGGACAGGGCTACAATGAGCAGTTCTTC
>-|TRBJ1-4|TRBD1|TRBV7-2
CASSAGTGRIEKLFF
TGTGCCAGCAGCGCCGGGACAGGGAGGATAGAAAAACTGTTTTTT
>-|TRBJ1-3|TRBD1|TRBV25-1
CASSESTGEWVNTIYF
TGTGCCAGCAGTGAATCTACAGGGGAATGGGTAAACACCATATATTTT